The 25 T cell receptor beta chains below come from one sample, sequenced in a study of vaccination and CD4 T cells after COVID-19. Their antigens remain unidentified. Stated treatment: roughly 10-day PBMC culture with coronavirus spike peptide pools or control peptides (ViraFEST assay). Cultured CD4+ T cell DNA underwent sequencing with the Oncomine TCR Beta short-read assay. TCRdb re-called the PCR reads through MiXCR, storing one row per CDR3 protein. The profile shows approximately 22,000 distinct CDR3 sequences, around 60% of them singletons. The material sequenced was CD4+ T cells from blood, cultured in vitro, taken after SARS-CoV-2 vaccination. The origin of the receptors is a human donor who received a COVID-19 vaccine.

The V call is TRBV2, the J call TRBJ2-3; no clear D. Per the germline V gene, CDR1 is SNHLY and CDR2 is FYNNEI. The CDR3 consists of 15 residues. Trimming removed 4 bases from V and 0 bases from J, with 11 bases in between. The chain's CDR3 is CASSGHTTSTDTQYF. The CDR3 nucleotides are TGTGCCAGCAGTGGACACACCACTAGCACAGATACGCAGTATTTT.

Notes on this clonotype: This likely comes from a read error, as the CDR3 has no conserved phenylalanine or tryptophan at its end. The chain combines TRBV5-8 with TRBJ1-2; D is perhaps TRBD1 (6 bases). The CDR3 covers 13 residues. Trimming removed 6 bases at V and 2 bases at J, with 11 bases between. The germline gives CDR1 SGHTS, CDR2 YDEGEE. CDR3 protein: CASTWGANYGYTL. DNA of the CDR3: TGTGCCAGCACCTGGGGGGCCAACTATGGCTACACCTTA.

This sequence joins TRBV12-3 or TRBV12-4 and TRBJ1-6; tentative D call: TRBD1 (6 bases). The CDR3 sequence is 15 residues long. V lost 7 bases and J 11 bases, leaving 21 bases between the germline ends. The CDR3 loop is CASTKGVDSRAPLHF. For the CDR3, the DNA is TGTGCCAGCACCAAAGGGGTGGACAGCCGGGCACCCCTCCACTTT.

The chain couples TRBV7-2 to TRBJ2-7; TRBD2 matches 14 bases. J gave up 0 bases and V 6 bases, and 19 bases lay outside the gene matches. The germline V gene encodes CDR1 SGHTA and CDR2 FQGNSA. This CDR3 has 21 amino acids. CDR3 in DNA: TGTGCCAGCAGAACCGGGACTAGCGGGAGTTATGGCCTCCAGAGCTCCTACGAGCAGTACTTC. Translation: CASRTGTSGSYGLQSSYEQYF.

This clonotype was seen more than once but under ten times. The chain recombines TRBV6-1 with TRBJ1-1; 7 nucleotides match TRBD1. The ends lost 3 bases at V and 3 bases at J; junction bases unmatched: 7. The V gene's germline CDR1 is MNHNS and CDR2 SASEGT. The CDR3 totals 15 residues. CDR3 sequence (DNA): TGTGCCAGCAGTGACCAGACAGGGACGCACACTGAAGCTTTCTTT. It translates to CASSDQTGTHTEAFF.

The V gene is TRBV6-1, the J gene TRBJ1-6, with 7 bases that match TRBD1. The CDR3 length is 14 residues. Germline V gene data show CDR1 as MNHNS and CDR2 as SASEGT. Trimming at V came to 5 bases and at J to 10 bases, leaving 8 bases not matched to a gene. DNA of the CDR3: TGTGCCAGCAGTAACAGGGGTCGGGGATCACCCCTCCACTTT. It is translated as CASSNRGRGSPLHF.

The chain recombines TRBV20-1 with TRBJ1-6; D remains unclear. The germline gives CDR1 DFQATT, CDR2 SNEGSKA (reference sequence). The CDR3 loop spans 13 amino acids. Deletions cut 2 bases from V and 14 bases from J, with 16 bases between. CDR3 residues: CSARIVEARTLHF. The CDR3 DNA follows: TGCAGTGCTAGAATTGTGGAGGCGCGGACCCTCCACTTT.

CDR3 protein: CASSPYLGAGTGVSSPLHF. The CDR3 DNA follows: TGTGCCAGCAGTCCCTACCTTGGGGCCGGGACAGGGGTAAGTTCACCCCTCCACTTT. This sequence joins TRBV6-2 or TRBV6-3 and TRBJ1-6; 10 bases match TRBD1. Germline CDR1 reads MNHEY; CDR2 reads SVGEGT. CDR3 size: 19 residues. Unmatched junction bases numbered 19, after V lost 5 bases and J lost 9 bases.

V usage is TRBV5-1 and J usage is TRBJ1-2; maybe TRBD1 (6 bases). The germline V and J ends were trimmed by 2 bases and 4 bases, with 15 bases remaining between them. Germline lookup yields CDR1 SGHRS and CDR2 YFSETQ. The CDR3 is 15 amino acids. The CDR3 loop is CASSLGQDRSYGYTF. The CDR3 DNA is TGCGCCAGCAGCTTAGGCCAAGACAGGAGCTATGGCTACACCTTC.

The chain combines TRBV6-1 with TRBJ1-2; D is perhaps TRBD1 (6 bases). Deletions cut 5 bases from V and 2 bases from J, with 9 bases between. This CDR3 is 13 amino acids long. Germline CDR1 and CDR2: MNHNS and SASEGT. In DNA form, the CDR3 reads TGTGCCAGCAGTACCACAGGGAACTATGGCTACACCTTC. Translated: CASSTTGNYGYTF.

This chain uses TRBV6-1 with TRBJ2-3; TRBD2 matches at 12 bases. J was trimmed by 4 bases and V by 5 bases; bases with no gene match: 1. This CDR3 spans 14 amino acids. Germline V gene sequence: CDR1 MNHNS, CDR2 SASEGT. The CDR3 loop is CASSPSGGADTQYF. DNA for the CDR3: TGTGCCAGCAGTCCTAGCGGGGGGGCAGATACGCAGTATTTT.

The J gene is TRBJ2-7, the V gene TRBV2; perhaps TRBD2 as D (6 bases). Germline V lookup: CDR1 SNHLY, CDR2 FYNNEI. The CDR3 spans 11 residues. Trimming removed 6 bases from V and 7 bases from J, with 10 bases in between. CDR3 DNA sequence: TGTGCCAGCAGCCAGGGACTGGAGCAGTACTTC. This codes for CASSQGLEQYF. The full variable domain, with the rest looked up from reference TRBV2 and TRBJ2-7, is EPEVTQTPSHQVTQMGQEVILRCVPISNHLYFYWYRQILGQKVEFLVSFYNNEISEKSEIFDDQFSVERPDGSNFTLKIRSTKLEDSAMYFCASSQGLEQYFGPGTRLTVT.

V and J are TRBV24-1 and TRBJ2-7; 10 nucleotides align to TRBD2. This CDR3 contains 15 residues. Looked up from germline, CDR1 is KGHDR and CDR2 is SFDVKD. The trim removed 3 bases at V and 0 bases at J, leaving 1 base unmatched. The CDR3 here is CATSDTSGDSYEQYF. The CDR3 nucleotides read TGTGCCACCAGTGATACTAGCGGGGACTCCTACGAGCAGTACTTC.

This chain joins TRBV6-1 and TRBJ1-1, with D possibly matching TRBD1 (5 bases). Germline V gene data show CDR1 as MNHNS and CDR2 as SASEGT. This CDR3 comprises 15 residues. V was shortened by 5 bases and J by 0 bases, with 13 bases between the two germline ends. The CDR3 sequence is CASSKFDSLNTEAFF. CDR3 bases: TGTGCCAGCAGTAAATTCGACAGCTTGAACACTGAAGCTTTCTTT.

There are a few counts of this clonotype. The gene calls are TRBV6-5 and TRBJ2-5; D is undetermined. The V and J ends lost 2 bases and 1 base respectively, with 5 bases between them. Germline V lookup: CDR1 MNHEY, CDR2 SVGAGI. The CDR3 has 13 amino acids. As DNA, the CDR3 is TGTGCCAGCAGTTACACTTCCCAAGAGACCCAGTACTTC. Its translation: CASSYTSQETQYF.

The CDR3 loop is CASSSIGGAYGYTF. The CDR3 DNA sequence: TGTGCCAGCAGCTCTATTGGGGGCGCTTACGGCTACACCTTC. The chain carries TRBV28 and TRBJ1-2, with a weak D call TRBD1 (6 bases). The germline CDR1 and CDR2 sequences are MDHEN and SYDVKM. The V end was cut by 6 bases, the J end by 8 bases, with 19 bases between. The CDR3 runs to 14 residues.

The chain is built from TRBV25-1 and TRBJ2-7, with D maybe TRBD2 (7 bases). Per the germline V gene, CDR1 is MGHDK and CDR2 is SYGVNS. V lost 4 bases and J 2 bases, leaving 12 bases between the germline ends. The CDR3 runs to 14 residues. In DNA, the CDR3 is TGTGCCAGCAGTGCACGGGGGGCGGCCTACGAGCAGTACTTC. It specifies CASSARGAAYEQYF.

The chain links TRBV7-6 to TRBJ2-3; a possible D gene is TRBD1 (5 bases). This CDR3 has 13 amino acids. From germline, CDR1 is SGHVS and CDR2 FNYEAQ. V dropped 5 bases and J dropped 2 bases, with 8 bases sitting between them. The CDR3 loop is CASSRQNTDTQYF. CDR3 nucleotides: TGTGCCAGCAGCCGACAGAACACAGATACGCAGTATTTT.

This rearrangement joins TRBV30 to TRBJ2-3, with D hard to call. With 1 base removed from V and 0 bases from J, the gap between germline ends came to 2 bases. This CDR3 has 12 amino acids. In germline, CDR1 is GTSNPN, CDR2 SVGIG (reference sequence). CDR3: CAWSASTDTQYF. The CDR3 DNA follows: TGTGCCTGGAGTGCTAGCACAGATACGCAGTATTTT.

This sequence joins TRBV5-1 and TRBJ2-7; the D call may be TRBD1 or TRBD2 (5 bases each). The V end was cut by 6 bases, the J end by 2 bases, with 12 bases between. CDR1 and CDR2 (germline): SGHRS, YFSETQ. The CDR3 sequence is 13 residues long. The CDR3 coding sequence is TGCGCCAGCACCAGGGAGCTGACCTACGAGCAGTACTTC. Translating gives CASTRELTYEQYF.

The chain combines TRBV12-3 or TRBV12-4 with TRBJ2-3; D possibly uses TRBD1 or TRBD2 (6 bases each). The CDR3 runs 15 residues. Deletions cut 7 bases from V and 1 base from J, with 15 bases between. The CDR3 bases are TGTGCCAGCATGAGGGACACGGGGGGCACAGATACGCAGTATTTT. This gives the protein CASMRDTGGTDTQYF.

The V and J genes are TRBV30 and TRBJ2-5; D is possibly TRBD2 (6 bases). CDR3 length equals 13 residues. V lost 2 bases, J lost 6 bases, and 13 bases lay in between. Germline values: CDR1 GTSNPN, CDR2 SVGIG (reference sequence). The CDR3 region has the DNA TGTGCCTGGAGTCCTAGCGCCGGGAAGACCCAGTACTTC. Its protein product is CAWSPSAGKTQYF.

The genes are TRBV6-5 and TRBJ2-7, with TRBD1 matching over 9 bases. The CDR3 runs to 15 residues. V was pared by 4 bases and J by 2 bases, with 6 bases of the junction left unmatched. From germline, CDR1 is MNHEY and CDR2 SVGAGI. The CDR3 protein is CASSSPGQGTYEQYF. CDR3 sequence (DNA): TGTGCCAGCAGTTCGCCGGGACAGGGAACCTACGAGCAGTACTTC.

The chain carries TRBV15 and TRBJ1-2, with no clear D. Germline-derived CDR1 and CDR2 are LNHNV and YYDKDF (reference sequence). Trimming took off 0 bases at V and 6 bases at J, with 8 bases between the two ends. The CDR3 is 13 amino acids. The CDR3 sequence: CATSRDRSDGYTF. In DNA form, the CDR3 reads TGTGCCACCAGCAGAGATCGGTCGGATGGCTACACCTTC.

The rearrangement links TRBV30 to TRBJ1-4; D gene unclear. Germline-derived CDR1 and CDR2 are GTSNPN and SVGIG (reference sequence). V lost 0 bases and J 8 bases, leaving 10 bases between the germline ends. The CDR3 runs 13 residues. CDR3 nucleotide sequence: TGTGCCTGGAGTGTAGGATTCCGGGAAAAACTGTTTTTT. It specifies CAWSVGFREKLFF.